A single sample is the source of the 32 T cell receptor beta chains below, sequenced in a study of tumor-infiltrating lymphocytes in primary liver carcinoma. Between about 17 and 34 mg of unsorted bulk tissue served as the source from which RNA and DNA were co-extracted. The template, roughly 0.45 ug total RNA, yielded TCR beta cDNA made with a constant-region primer. ARM-PCR was slightly modified, and three nested multiplex PCR rounds with it gave rise to the TCR beta libraries. TRBV1-TRBV30 forward primers and a C-beta reverse primer were used in the first two PCR rounds, which each ran for around 11 cycles. TCRdb used MiXCR to reprocess the multiplex PCR reads, holding one entry per CDR3 protein. Seen here are more than 95,000 distinct CDR3 sequences, approximately 80% observed once, and the top ten hold around 21%. Sample: liver tumor tissue from sampling region 3. Subset here: tumor region T3, left-lateral pole. These receptors were obtained from a middle-aged man with primary liver carcinoma and hepatitis B virus infection.

In regard to this clonotype: The junction shows a germline mismatch at one end, possibly a read error. The gene calls are TRBV11-2 and TRBJ2-7; D is perhaps TRBD1 (5 bases). CDR3 length: 14 residues. Per germline, CDR1 SGHAT and CDR2 FQNNGV. The CDR3 DNA reads TGTCCCAGCATCTCTAACAGGAACTCCTACGAACAGTACTTC. This sequence encodes CPSISNRNSYEQYF.

The CDR3 sequence: CASTPWDEGGYTF. Here the CDR3 DNA reads TGTGCCAGCACCCCGTGGGACGAGGGTGGCTACACCTTC. J is TRBJ1-2 and V is TRBV6-5, with D possibly matching TRBD1 (5 bases). This CDR3 region has 13 residues. Trimming pared 7 bases from V and 7 bases from J, leaving 16 bases between. From germline, CDR1 is MNHEY and CDR2 SVGAGI.

With respect to this clonotype: The junction and the germline gene differ at one end; a read error may be behind it. The chain uses TRBV5-1 and TRBJ2-5; maybe TRBD2 (6 bases). CDR3 length: 15 amino acids. Per germline, CDR1 SGHRS and CDR2 YFSETQ. CDR3 in amino acids: CANSPLGVGGESQYF. CDR3 in DNA: TGCGCCAACAGCCCATTGGGGGTCGGGGGAGAGAGCCAGTACTTC. The whole variable domain, filled in from reference TRBV5-1 and TRBJ2-5, reads KAGVTQTPRYLIKTRGQQVTLSCSPISGHRSVSWYQQTPGQGLQFLFEYFSETQRNKGNFPGRFSGRQFSNSRSEMNVSTLELGDSALYLCANSPLGVGGESQYFGPGTRLLVL.

As for this clonotype: Because it lacks the conserved phenylalanine or tryptophan at the end, this CDR3 is likely a read error. The rearrangement uses TRBV6-2 or TRBV6-3 and TRBJ2-1; unclear D gene. V was shortened by 3 bases and J by 10 bases, with 19 bases between the two germline ends. The CDR3 runs 15 residues. The V gene's germline CDR1 is MNHEY and CDR2 SVGEGT. CDR3 sequence reads: CASSYIAIGQSEQFI. DNA of the CDR3: TGTGCCAGCAGTTATATCGCTATCGGCCAGTCGGAGCAGTTCATC.

Turning to this clonotype: Likely a read error: the CDR3 ends without its conserved phenylalanine or tryptophan. The chain has TRBV6-5 and TRBJ1-1; D is undetermined. This CDR3 comprises 13 residues. Germline loops: CDR1 MNHEY, CDR2 SVGAGI. The CDR3 here is CSSSYMAGLEAFI. The CDR3 DNA reads TGTTCCAGCAGTTACATGGCGGGTCTTGAAGCTTTCATT.

This clonotype is a singleton in its sample. The chain recombines TRBV19 with TRBJ2-2; D might be TRBD1 or TRBD2, each matching 5 bases. Trimming left V 6 bases short and J 5 bases short, with 25 bases between. Germline CDR1 LNHDA, CDR2 SQIVND (reference sequence). This CDR3 has 18 amino acids. As DNA, the CDR3 is TGTGCCAGTAGCCTCGGACATGCGGGCCCAATGGTGACCGGGGAGCTGTTTTTT. Its translation is CASSLGHAGPMVTGELFF. Full variable domain (outside the CDR3, taken from reference TRBV19 and TRBJ2-2): DGGITQSPKYLFRKEGQNVTLSCEQNLNHDAMYWYRQDPGQGLRLIYYSQIVNDFQKGDIAEGYSVSREKKESFPLTVTSAQKNPTAFYLCASSLGHAGPMVTGELFFGEGSRLTVL.

About this clonotype itself: The germline gene is not matched at one end of the junction; a read error may be the cause. The chain employs TRBV12-3 or TRBV12-4 and TRBJ2-5, with D unresolved. The CDR3 extends over 12 amino acids. The CDR3 protein is CASSIARETQYF. Written as DNA, the CDR3 is TGTGCCAGCAGTATAGCACGGGAGACCCAGTACTTC.

As concerns this clonotype: A much larger clone differs from this one at a single base, so this may be a read error. This sequence joins TRBV28 and TRBJ2-5; 7 bases align to TRBD2. Germline V lookup: CDR1 MDHEN, CDR2 SYDVKM. This CDR3 has 14 amino acids. CDR3: CASRLSGNQETQHF. DNA of the CDR3: TGTGCCAGCCGACTCAGCGGGAATCAAGAGACCCAGCACTTC.

Concerning this clonotype: A junction end diverges from the germline sequence, so it may reflect a read error. The rearrangement uses TRBV28 and TRBJ1-5; 7 nucleotides match TRBD1. This CDR3 region has 14 residues. Germline values: CDR1 MDHEN, CDR2 SYDVKM. The CDR3 protein is CVSSLAGGTQPQHF. DNA for the CDR3: TGTGTCAGCAGTTTGGCAGGGGGAACGCAGCCCCAGCATTTT.

For this clonotype: An end of the junction does not agree with germline; a read error may underlie this. The V gene is TRBV12-5, the J gene TRBJ2-1; a weak D match, TRBD1 (6 bases). Germline V lookup: CDR1 LGHNT, CDR2 FRNRAP. The CDR3 runs to 12 residues. CDR3 sequence (DNA): TGTGCTAGTGGTTTCCAAGGGGGTGAGCAGTCCTTC. Translated: CASGFQGGEQSF.

Turning to this clonotype: The germline gene is not matched at one end of the junction; a read error may be the cause. The chain has TRBV30 and TRBJ2-1; TRBD2 aligns across 8 bases. Germline CDR1 is GTSNPN and CDR2 is SVGIG (reference sequence). The CDR3 is made up of 14 amino acids. The CDR3 DNA is TGTACCTGGACCCGGTCCCTAGCGGGTTGTGAGCAGTTCTTC. Amino acids: CTWTRSLAGCEQFF.

In the case of this clonotype: The CDR3 carries no conserved terminal phenylalanine or tryptophan, so it likely arises from a read error. The chain links TRBV10-3 to TRBJ1-2; D may be TRBD1 (6 bases). The CDR3 runs 16 residues. The germline gives CDR1 ENHRY, CDR2 SYGVKD. CDR3 nucleotides: TGTGCCATCAGTGAGTCAACAGGGCTCTCAGCCTATGACTACACCTTA. This encodes CAISESTGLSAYDYTL.

V is TRBV6-6 and J is TRBJ1-6; TRBD1 agrees at 8 bases. This CDR3 contains 13 residues. CDR1 and CDR2 from the germline V gene are MNHNY and SVGAGI (reference sequence). Trimming cost V 6 bases and J 16 bases; bases outside gene matches: 11. CDR3 DNA: TGTGCCAGCAGAACGACAGGGGTTTCGCCTCTCCACTTT. Translating it yields CASRTTGVSPLHF.

Comment on this clonotype: At one of its ends the junction is not consistent with the germline gene, which may arise from a read error. V usage is TRBV12-3 or TRBV12-4 and J usage is TRBJ2-5, with D possibly being TRBD1 (6 bases). This CDR3 is built from 13 residues. The CDR3 DNA sequence: TGTGCCAGCAGTCCCGACAGGTTCGGGACCCAGTGTTTC. Translating it yields CASSPDRFGTQCF.

Worth noting for this clonotype: One end of the junction fails to match germline, which may point to a read error. The chain uses TRBV29-1 and TRBJ2-5, with unresolved D. The CDR3 runs to 15 residues. Per germline, CDR1 SQVTM and CDR2 ANQGSEA. The CDR3, as DNA: TGCAGCGTTGAATCCGCAACGGGTAGATCGGAGACACAGTACTTC. Amino acids: CSVESATGRSETQYF.

A note on this clonotype: The junction and the germline gene differ at one end; a read error may be behind it. The gene calls are TRBV12-3 or TRBV12-4 and TRBJ2-5, with D unresolved. The CDR3 spans 14 residues. CDR3 region: CASSFGRNHETQYF. The CDR3 coding sequence is TGTGCCAGCAGTTTTGGACGCAACCATGAGACCCAGTACTTC.

In regard to this clonotype: The missing conserved phenylalanine or tryptophan at the end of this CDR3 makes a read error likely. The chain has TRBV7-9 and TRBJ1-2; TRBD1 aligns across 7 bases. The germline V gene has CDR1 SEHNR and CDR2 FQNEAQ (reference sequence). This CDR3 has 13 amino acids. The CDR3 DNA reads TGTGCCCGTCCCCGACAGGGATACTATGGTTACACCTTA. It codes for CARPRQGYYGYTL.

This sequence joins TRBV11-2 and TRBJ2-6; D remains unclear. Looked up from germline, CDR1 is SGHAT and CDR2 is FQNNGV. The CDR3 covers 15 residues. V lost 5 bases and J 3 bases, leaving 11 bases between the germline ends. CDR3 sequence: CASSIDMVGANVLTF. CDR3 nucleotides: TGTGCCAGCAGCATTGATATGGTTGGGGCCAACGTCCTGACTTTC.

About this clonotype itself: This could be a read error, since a much larger clone is one nucleotide away. The chain carries TRBV5-1 and TRBJ2-3; 8 bases agree with TRBD1. This CDR3 has 14 residues. J lost 4 bases, V lost 10 bases, and 11 bases had no gene match. Germline V CDR1 and CDR2: SGHRS, YFSETQ. The CDR3 region has the DNA TGCGCCGGCAACGGACAGGGAGTACCAGATACGCAGTATTTT. This encodes CAGNGQGVPDTQYF.

Worth noting for this clonotype: One end of the junction varies from germline; a read error may be responsible. The chain has TRBV11-1 and TRBJ2-3, with TRBD2 identical over 14 bases. The CDR3 totals 19 residues. In germline, CDR1 is SGHAT, CDR2 FQDESV (reference sequence). The CDR3 loop reads CASSGARTSGRTLTDTQFF. In nucleotides, the CDR3 is TGTGCCAGCAGCGGGGCCCGGACTAGCGGGAGGACCCTGACTGATACGCAGTTTTTT.

Note on this clonotype: Since no conserved phenylalanine or tryptophan closes the CDR3, a read error is the likely cause. V usage is TRBV5-6 and J usage is TRBJ2-3; possible D gene TRBD1, 6 bases. The CDR3 extends over 14 amino acids. V was pared by 7 bases and J by 2 bases, with 14 bases between. The germline V gene encodes CDR1 SGHDT and CDR2 YYEEEE. The CDR3 nucleotides read TGTGCCAGCGATTCGTCAGGGGACACAGATACGCAGTATTCT. The encoded protein is CASDSSGDTDTQYS.

With regard to this clonotype: Since no conserved phenylalanine or tryptophan closes the CDR3, a read error is the likely cause. This chain links TRBV29-1 with TRBJ2-3, with TRBD2 as a possible D gene (6 bases). The CDR3 contains 13 residues. Per germline, CDR1 SQVTM and CDR2 ANQGSEA. CDR3 DNA: TGCAGTGCCCAGCGGAGGGGCACAGATACGCAGTATTCT. Translation gives CSAQRRGTDTQYS.

Note on this clonotype: One end of the junction is discordant with germline, which a read error may explain. This chain connects TRBV29-1 to TRBJ1-5, with TRBD1 matching over 7 bases. Germline CDR1 reads SQVTM; CDR2 reads ANQGSEA. The CDR3 extends over 13 amino acids. DNA of the CDR3: TGCAGGGTTGACGGACAGGTCAATCAGCCCCAGCATTTT. This sequence encodes CRVDGQVNQPQHF.

About this clonotype itself: This clone may be a read error of a much larger clone one base away. CDR3 sequence (DNA): TGTGCCAGCAGCCTTCGGGGTTTGGCCGGGGGGCTGTTTTTT. Encoded protein: CASSLRGLAGGLFF. The V gene is TRBV7-3, the J gene TRBJ2-2; D is possibly TRBD2 (6 bases). The CDR3 consists of 14 residues. Per the germline V gene, CDR1 is SGHTA and CDR2 is FQGTGA.

To note about this clonotype: A much larger clonotype is one base distant, so this may be a read error. The CDR3, as DNA: TGTGCCAGGAGCTTTCAGGGCTCGCGGGGTGAAAAACTGTTTTTT. Its translation: CARSFQGSRGEKLFF. The chain combines TRBV5-5 with TRBJ1-4; D is possibly TRBD1 (5 bases). CDR3 size: 15 residues. Germline V gene sequence: CDR1 SGHKS, CDR2 YYEKEE (reference sequence).

Remarks on this clonotype: One end of the junction does not line up with germline, which may come from a read error. The chain combines TRBV6-1 with TRBJ2-1, with no clear D. CDR1 and CDR2 (germline): MNHNS, SASEGT. This CDR3 region has 12 residues. The CDR3 DNA follows: TGTGCCACCTTTCCATCCTATAATGAGCAGTTCTTC. Amino acids: CATFPSYNEQFF.

Remarks on this clonotype: Sequence at one end of the junction differs from germline and may be a read error. This chain connects TRBV12-3 or TRBV12-4 to TRBJ2-7; no reliable D call. The CDR3 extends over 12 amino acids. The CDR3 region has the DNA TGTGCCAGCTCAAACAGACCCCACGAGCAGTGCTTC. Translation gives CASSNRPHEQCF.

Comments on this clonotype: Germline and junction disagree at one end, which may indicate a read error. V usage is TRBV6-5 and J usage is TRBJ1-2; tentative D call: TRBD1 (5 bases). The CDR3 contains 14 residues. In germline, CDR1 is MNHEY, CDR2 SVGAGI. CDR3 sequence: CVSTPGRGGYGYTF. CDR3 bases: TGTGTCAGCACCCCTGGGAGGGGCGGCTATGGTTACACCTTC.

Turning to this clonotype: This clone may be a read error of a much larger clone one base away. The chain combines TRBV10-2 with TRBJ2-5; 13 positions match TRBD2. CDR1 is WSHSY and CDR2 is SAAADI in the germline V gene. The CDR3 sequence is 14 residues long. The CDR3 loop reads CASRTSGSGETQCF. Here the CDR3 DNA reads TGCGCCAGCCGGACTAGCGGGAGTGGAGAGACCCAGTGCTTC.

This clonotype was recorded many times. Given a much more abundant clone one base away, this may be a read error. The chain uses TRBV6-1 and TRBJ2-5; no clear D gene. The CDR3 sequence is 15 residues long. The V and J ends lost 0 bases and 4 bases respectively, with 12 bases between them. Germline V gene lookup returns CDR1 MNHNS and CDR2 SASEGT. As DNA, the CDR3 is TGTGCCAGCAGTGAAGCGGTGGGCGGCCGAGAGACCCAGTACTTC. It specifies CASSEAVGGRETQYF.

A few counts support this clonotype. One end of the junction fails to match germline, which may point to a read error. The chain employs TRBV6-6 and TRBJ2-1; 8 nucleotides match TRBD2. Germline V CDR1 and CDR2: MNHNY, SVGAGI (reference sequence). The CDR3 covers 16 residues. The CDR3 spells CANSYQGGGPDNEQFF. CDR3 in DNA: TGTGCCAACAGTTACCAGGGCGGGGGGCCCGACAATGAGCAGTTCTTC.

Note on this clonotype: A junction end diverges from the germline sequence, so it may reflect a read error. This chain links TRBV20-1 with TRBJ1-1; 7 bases fit TRBD1. Germline V lookup: CDR1 DFQATT, CDR2 SNEGSKA (reference sequence). The CDR3 runs 14 residues. CDR3 amino acids: CSARVTTGSPEAFF. The CDR3 DNA follows: TGTAGTGCTAGAGTGACGACAGGGAGCCCAGAAGCTTTCTTT.